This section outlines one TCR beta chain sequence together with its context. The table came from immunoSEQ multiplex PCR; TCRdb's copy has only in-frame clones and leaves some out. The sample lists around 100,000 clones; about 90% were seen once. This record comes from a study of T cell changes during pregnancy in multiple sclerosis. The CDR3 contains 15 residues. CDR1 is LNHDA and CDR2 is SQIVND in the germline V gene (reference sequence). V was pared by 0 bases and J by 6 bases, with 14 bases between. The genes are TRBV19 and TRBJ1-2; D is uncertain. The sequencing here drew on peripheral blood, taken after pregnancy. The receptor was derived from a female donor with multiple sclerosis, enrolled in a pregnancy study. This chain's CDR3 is CASSIDEESTHGYTF. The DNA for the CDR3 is TGTGCCAGTAGTATAGATGAGGAGAGCACGCATGGCTACACCTTC.